This entry is about one TCR beta chain. The entry originates in a study of blood T cell repertoires in COVID-19. Background on the study: COVID-19 samples, acute and convalescent, were from the United States, Italy and Spain. Nucleic acid was either cDNA or gDNA, and it came from T cells, B-cell-depleted T cells, or PBMCs.

Germline V gives CDR1 KGHSH, CDR2 LQKENI. With 1 base removed from V and 0 bases from J, the gap between germline ends came to 7 bases. This CDR3 contains 15 residues. Methods used by the authors: Estimates of nucleated cell counts were drawn from the amplification of reference gene primers. Libraries were prepared by immunoSEQ multiplex PCR; TCRdb keeps only in-frame clonotypes and omits some of them. From that table come the V and J calls and clone size; the DNA was used to work out D and trimming. The sample holds roughly 230,000 clones, around 90% seen once. Material: peripheral blood. The rearrangement joins TRBV18 to TRBJ1-5; D gene ambiguous. The sequence was collected from a woman in her sixties or seventies with COVID-19, enrolled during active disease. In DNA, the CDR3 is TGTGCCAGCTCACCACGCAGGTCTAGCAATCAGCCCCAGCATTTT. Its translation: CASSPRRSSNQPQHF. The full variable domain, in which reference TRBV18 and TRBJ1-5 provide the parts outside the CDR3, is NAGVMQNPRHLVRRRGQEARLRCSPMKGHSHVYWYRQLPEEGLKFMVYLQKENIIDESGMPKERFSAEFPKEGPSILRIQQVVRGDSAAYFCASSPRRSSNQPQHFGDGTRLSIL.